This TCR beta chain was sequenced for a study of response to subunit inactivated influenza vaccine (dated by TCRdb to 2016 to 2019). Notes on the research overall: Deep quantitative profiling of the T cell receptor repertoire was used in the study to follow responses to a trivalent subunit inactivated influenza vaccine.

The junction shows trimming of 0 bases on V and 0 bases on J, plus 12 bases between the germline ends. CDR1 is given as SGHVS and CDR2 as FNYEAQ, both from the germline V gene. From its cysteine to its phenylalanine, the CDR3 spans 17 amino acids. CDR3 DNA only is kept here, 51 bases in frame from base 1. This clonotype was seen a handful of times. Its recognized antigen is unknown. Within one base of it there is no much larger clone, and no base qualities were kept. Results and caveats for the whole study, not just this receptor: The authors proposed that each seasonal influenza vaccination may bring in only a limited number of new T cells.

Libraries were built with RT-PCR. Sequencer: Illumina HiSeq 2500. TCRdb passed the public sequencing reads through fastp at Q25 and MiXCR, retaining productive beta sequences. Every CDR3 protein is listed once, alongside the most common genes and DNA of its rows. This sample has some 640,000 distinct CDR3 sequences in its table, and roughly 14% of those were observed once. 6.5% to 8.5% of the sample is in the top ten clones. This TCR was sampled from a man over 45 who received an inactivated influenza vaccine. Donor details come from another sample of the same person, matched by shared clones. Sequencing used PBMCs from blood, obtained approximately 15 days before vaccination. The sequence is built from TRBV7-6 and TRBJ1-3, with no confident D gene call. For the CDR3, the sequence is CASSLAGRFSSGNTIYF. The nucleotides read TGTGCCAGCAGCTTAGCAGGACGGTTCAGCTCTGGAAACACCATATATTTT.